The clone carrying this T cell receptor (beta chain) appeared many times. Its target is unknown. Original processing notes: Built for papillary thyroid cancer, a distant-metastasis classifier drew on CDR3 differences across clinicopathological groups. TCRdb re-clonotyped the PCR reads through MiXCR. These V and J calls derive from TCRdb rather than the authors' analysis. Among over 65,000 clones listed, around an eighth were seen once. Patients were all untreated before their thyroid surgery. This entry is derived from a study of metastatic and nonmetastatic thyroid tumors. The study, taken as a whole, reports: The study reportedly found significantly higher TCR beta diversity in malignant thyroid tumors than benign nodules, in blood and tumor.

This CDR3 spans 17 amino acids. V was clipped by 7 bases and J by 5 bases; unmatched bases: 15. Sequences were obtained from tumor tissue. The rearrangement links TRBV12-3 or TRBV12-4 to TRBJ2-5; the match to TRBD2 covers 11 bases. The TCR sequence derives from a female donor with papillary thyroid cancer or a benign thyroid nodule (not recorded which). Some clones in this sample may be carry-over from other donors' samples. CDR3 region: CASTQGTSGWRGETQYF. The CDR3 nucleotides read TGTGCCAGCACCCAAGGGACTAGCGGTTGGAGAGGCGAGACCCAGTACTTC.